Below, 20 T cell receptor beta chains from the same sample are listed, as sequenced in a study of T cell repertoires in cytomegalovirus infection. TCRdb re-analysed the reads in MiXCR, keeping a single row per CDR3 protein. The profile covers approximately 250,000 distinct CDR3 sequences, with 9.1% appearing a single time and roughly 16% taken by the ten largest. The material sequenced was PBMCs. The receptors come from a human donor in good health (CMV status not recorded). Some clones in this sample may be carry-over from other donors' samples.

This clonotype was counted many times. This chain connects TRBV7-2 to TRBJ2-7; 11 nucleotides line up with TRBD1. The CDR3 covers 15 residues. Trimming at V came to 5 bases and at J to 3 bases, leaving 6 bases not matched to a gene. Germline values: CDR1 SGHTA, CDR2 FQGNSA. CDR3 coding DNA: TGTGCCAGCAGCCCAACCGGGACAGGGGGCTACGAGCAGTACTTC. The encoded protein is CASSPTGTGGYEQYF.

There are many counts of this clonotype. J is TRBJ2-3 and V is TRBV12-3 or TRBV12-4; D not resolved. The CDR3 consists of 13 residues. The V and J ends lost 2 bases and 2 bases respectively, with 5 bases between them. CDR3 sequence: CASSLLLTDTQYF. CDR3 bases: TGTGCCAGCAGTTTACTGCTCACAGATACGCAGTATTTT.

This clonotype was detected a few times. CDR3 DNA: TGTGCCAGCACCCAGGGACGGACGAGCACAGATACGCAGTATTTT. This gives the protein CASTQGRTSTDTQYF. The chain is built from TRBV5-6 and TRBJ2-3; D may match TRBD1 or TRBD2 (5 bases each). This CDR3 comprises 15 residues. CDR1 and CDR2 from the germline V gene are SGHDT and YYEEEE. V was shortened by 6 bases and J by 0 bases, with 14 bases between the two germline ends.

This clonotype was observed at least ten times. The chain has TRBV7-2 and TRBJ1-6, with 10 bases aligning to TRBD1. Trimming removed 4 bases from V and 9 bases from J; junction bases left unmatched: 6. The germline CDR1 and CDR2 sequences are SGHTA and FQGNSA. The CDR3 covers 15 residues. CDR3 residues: CASSSRDRGGSPLHF. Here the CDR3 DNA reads TGTGCCAGCAGCTCTCGGGACAGGGGTGGTTCACCCCTCCACTTT.

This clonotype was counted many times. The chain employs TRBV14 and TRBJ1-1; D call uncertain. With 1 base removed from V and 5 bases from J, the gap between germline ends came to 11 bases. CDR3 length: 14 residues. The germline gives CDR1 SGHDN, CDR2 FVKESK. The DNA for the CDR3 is TGTGCCAGCAGCCAAGTTAGCGGGAGGACTGAAGCTTTCTTT. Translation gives CASSQVSGRTEAFF. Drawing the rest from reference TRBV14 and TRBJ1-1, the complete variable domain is EAGVTQFPSHSVIEKGQTVTLRCDPISGHDNLYWYRRVMGKEIKFLLHFVKESKQDESGMPNNRFLAERTGGTYSTLKVQPAELEDSGVYFCASSQVSGRTEAFFGQGTRLTVV.

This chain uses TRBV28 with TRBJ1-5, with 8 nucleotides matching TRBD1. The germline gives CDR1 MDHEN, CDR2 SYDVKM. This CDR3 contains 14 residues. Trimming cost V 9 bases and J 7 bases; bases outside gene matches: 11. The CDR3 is CASRGQGGLQPQHF. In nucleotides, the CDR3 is TGTGCCAGTCGAGGACAGGGAGGATTACAGCCCCAGCATTTT. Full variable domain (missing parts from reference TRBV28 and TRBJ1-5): DVKVTQSSRYLVKRTGEKVFLECVQDMDHENMFWYRQDPGLGLRLIYFSYDVKMKEKGDIPEGYSVSREKKERFSLILESASTNQTSMYLCASRGQGGLQPQHFGDGTRLSIL.

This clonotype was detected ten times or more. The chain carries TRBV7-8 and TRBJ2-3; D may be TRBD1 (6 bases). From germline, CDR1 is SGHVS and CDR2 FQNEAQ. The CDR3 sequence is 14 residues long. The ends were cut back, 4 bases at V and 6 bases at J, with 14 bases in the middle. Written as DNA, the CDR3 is TGTGCCAGCAGCTGGACAGCATCTGGGGATACGCAGTATTTT. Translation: CASSWTASGDTQYF.

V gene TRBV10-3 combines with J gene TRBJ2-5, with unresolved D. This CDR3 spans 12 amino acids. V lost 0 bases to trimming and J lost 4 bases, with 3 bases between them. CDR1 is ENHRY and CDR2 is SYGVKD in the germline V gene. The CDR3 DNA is TGTGCCATCAGTGAGTCAGCAGAGACCCAGTACTTC. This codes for CAISESAETQYF.

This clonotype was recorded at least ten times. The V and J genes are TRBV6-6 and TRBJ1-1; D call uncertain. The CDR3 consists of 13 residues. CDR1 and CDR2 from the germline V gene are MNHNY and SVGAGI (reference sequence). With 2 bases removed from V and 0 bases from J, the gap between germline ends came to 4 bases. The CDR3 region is CASSYALNTEAFF. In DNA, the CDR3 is TGTGCCAGCAGTTACGCCCTGAACACTGAAGCTTTCTTT.

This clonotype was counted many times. DNA of the CDR3: TGTGCCAGCACTACGAGGACTTACGAGCAGTACTTC. It yields the protein CASTTRTYEQYF. The chain is built from TRBV28 and TRBJ2-7, with a tentative D call TRBD2 (5 bases). The V end lost 7 bases, the J end lost 4 bases, and 11 bases lay between the germline ends. From germline, CDR1 is MDHEN and CDR2 SYDVKM. This CDR3 spans 12 amino acids. Drawing the rest from reference TRBV28 and TRBJ2-7, the complete variable domain is DVKVTQSSRYLVKRTGEKVFLECVQDMDHENMFWYRQDPGLGLRLIYFSYDVKMKEKGDIPEGYSVSREKKERFSLILESASTNQTSMYLCASTTRTYEQYFGPGTRLTVT.

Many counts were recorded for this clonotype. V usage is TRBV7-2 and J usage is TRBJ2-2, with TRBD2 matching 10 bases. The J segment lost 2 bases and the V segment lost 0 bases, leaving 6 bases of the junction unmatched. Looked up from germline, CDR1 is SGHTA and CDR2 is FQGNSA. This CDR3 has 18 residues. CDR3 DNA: TGTGCCAGCAGCTTAGCCGCTAGCGGGAGCTTAAACACCGGGGAGCTGTTTTTT. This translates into CASSLAASGSLNTGELFF.

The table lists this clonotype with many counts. This chain's CDR3 is CASSLPGHYNEQFF. In DNA form, the CDR3 reads TGTGCCAGCAGTTTACCAGGCCATTACAATGAGCAGTTCTTC. This chain links TRBV28 with TRBJ2-1; no reliable D call. Trimming took off 2 bases at V and 4 bases at J, with 9 bases between the two ends. Germline V CDR1 and CDR2: MDHEN, SYDVKM. The CDR3 contains 14 residues.

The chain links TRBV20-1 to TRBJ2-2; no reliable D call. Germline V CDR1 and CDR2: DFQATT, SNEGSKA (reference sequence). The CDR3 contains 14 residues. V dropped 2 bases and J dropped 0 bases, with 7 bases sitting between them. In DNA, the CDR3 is TGCAGTGCTAGAAAGGGAACGAACACCGGGGAGCTGTTTTTT. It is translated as CSARKGTNTGELFF.

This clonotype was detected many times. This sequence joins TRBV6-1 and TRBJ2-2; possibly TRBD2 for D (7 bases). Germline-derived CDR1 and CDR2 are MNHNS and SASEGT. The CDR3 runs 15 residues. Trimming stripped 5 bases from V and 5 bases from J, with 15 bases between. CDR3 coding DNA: TGTGCCAGCAGTCTCCGGGGGGCGCGGACCGGGGAGCTGTTTTTT. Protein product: CASSLRGARTGELFF.

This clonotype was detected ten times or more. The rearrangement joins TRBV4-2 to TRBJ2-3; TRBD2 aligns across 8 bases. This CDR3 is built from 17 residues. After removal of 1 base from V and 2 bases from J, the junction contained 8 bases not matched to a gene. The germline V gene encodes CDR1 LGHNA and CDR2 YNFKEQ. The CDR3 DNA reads TGTGCCAGCAGCCAAGGGGGCCAGCGGGGGCACACAGATACGCAGTATTTT. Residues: CASSQGGQRGHTDTQYF.

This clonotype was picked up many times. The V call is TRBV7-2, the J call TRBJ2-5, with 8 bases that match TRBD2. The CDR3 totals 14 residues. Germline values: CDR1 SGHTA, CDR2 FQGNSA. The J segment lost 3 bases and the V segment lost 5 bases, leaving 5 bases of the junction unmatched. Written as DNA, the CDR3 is TGTGCCAGCAGCCGAATAGCGGGAAAAGAGACCCAGTACTTC. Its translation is CASSRIAGKETQYF.

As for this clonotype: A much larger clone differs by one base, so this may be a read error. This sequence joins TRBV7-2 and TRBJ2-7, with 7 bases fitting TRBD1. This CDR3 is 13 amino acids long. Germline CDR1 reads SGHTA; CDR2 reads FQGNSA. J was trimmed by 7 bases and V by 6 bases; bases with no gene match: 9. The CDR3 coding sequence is TGTGCCAGCAGGCCGCAACAGGGGCATGAGCAGTACTTC. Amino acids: CASRPQQGHEQYF.

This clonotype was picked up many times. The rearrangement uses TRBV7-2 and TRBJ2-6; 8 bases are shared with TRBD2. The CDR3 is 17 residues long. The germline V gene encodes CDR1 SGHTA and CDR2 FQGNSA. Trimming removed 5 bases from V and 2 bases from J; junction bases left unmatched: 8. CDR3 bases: TGTGCCAGCAGCGACTACGGGGGGGGGGCTGGGGCCAACGTCCTGACTTTC. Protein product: CASSDYGGGAGANVLTF.

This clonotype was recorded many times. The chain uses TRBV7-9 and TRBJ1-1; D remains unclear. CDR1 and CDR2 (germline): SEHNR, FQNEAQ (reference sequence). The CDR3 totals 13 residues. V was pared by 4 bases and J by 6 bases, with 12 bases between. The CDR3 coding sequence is TGTGCCAGCAGCTCCAGTATTAGGGCTGAAGCTTTCTTT. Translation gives CASSSSIRAEAFF.

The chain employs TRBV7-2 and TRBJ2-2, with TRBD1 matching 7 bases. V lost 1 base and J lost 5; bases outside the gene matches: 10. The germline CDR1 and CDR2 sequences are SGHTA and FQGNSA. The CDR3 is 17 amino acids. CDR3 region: CASSLVAGTEKTGELFF. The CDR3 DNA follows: TGTGCCAGCAGCTTAGTCGCCGGGACAGAGAAGACCGGGGAGCTGTTTTTT.